The entry below gives a single T cell receptor beta chain sequence along with its context. What it binds is not known. Across several immunoSEQ plates, the genomic DNA of each subset was split evenly. Measured with immunoSEQ multiplex PCR; TCRdb has only the in-frame clones, and not every one. Among about 1.5 million clones listed, roughly 98% were seen once. V dropped 6 bases and J dropped 7; count of bases not matched to a gene: 12. The V gene's germline CDR1 is SNHLY and CDR2 FYNNEI. This CDR3 is 16 amino acids long. This record comes from a study of shared clonotypes between healthy human individuals. General study points: The represented genetic and exposure-history diversity was limited by the small number of donors.

Splitting the CD4+ cells yielded a CD45RA+ naive subset and a CD45RA-negative memory subset. V gene TRBV2 combines with J gene TRBJ2-1; 10 bases line up with TRBD2. Sequencing was done on a sample of naive CD4+ T cells sorted from blood. As to subset: CD45RA+ positively selected. The TCR comes from a man aged 25 to 45 in good health. The CDR3 here is CASSSRPTSGFNEQFF. CDR3 nucleotides: TGTGCCAGCAGCTCCAGGCCGACTAGCGGGTTTAATGAGCAGTTCTTC.